Listed here are 10 T cell receptor beta chains from one sample, sequenced in a study of cytomegalovirus exposure and HLA in healthy donors. PCR employed 60 Vbeta and 13 Jbeta primers. Repertoires were generated with immunoSEQ multiplex PCR, while TCRdb's copy carries only in-frame clones and drops some. The table shows approximately 92,000 clones, with roughly 69% occurring only once. Sequencing input: PBMCs. The origin of the receptors is a man aged 45-60 years in good health and CMV-seronegative.

The chain links TRBV15 to TRBJ1-1; 11 bases match TRBD1. Germline V gives CDR1 LNHNV, CDR2 YYDKDF (reference sequence). CDR3 length: 14 residues. Trimming at V came to 9 bases and at J to 5 bases, leaving 8 bases not matched to a gene. CDR3 sequence reads: CATQSRDRGTEAFF. CDR3 in DNA: TGTGCCACACAATCTCGGGACAGGGGGACTGAAGCTTTCTTT.

This chain connects TRBV11-2 to TRBJ2-7; tentative D call: TRBD2 (6 bases). Germline values: CDR1 SGHAT, CDR2 FQNNGV. The CDR3 runs 16 residues. The ends were cut back, 2 bases at V and 0 bases at J, with 14 bases in the middle. This CDR3 is CASSLLSGGSSYEQYV. The CDR3 region has the DNA TGTGCCAGCAGCTTATTAAGCGGAGGGAGCTCCTACGAGCAGTACGTC.

The chain has TRBV5-4 and TRBJ1-6, with D unresolved. Trimming took 2 bases from V and 3 from J, leaving 15 bases between them. The CDR3 totals 17 residues. Germline V gives CDR1 SGHNT, CDR2 YYREEE (reference sequence). CDR3 in DNA: TGTGCCAGCAGCTTTATTTTGGGGAGAGACTATAATTCACCCCTCCACTTT. Translated, it gives CASSFILGRDYNSPLHF.

This clone was seen only a few times. CDR3 loop: CASSLNPVRAGGELFF. As DNA, the CDR3 is TGTGCCAGCAGCTTAAATCCGGTGCGCGCGGGCGGGGAGCTGTTTTTT. This chain connects TRBV7-3 to TRBJ2-2, with D maybe TRBD2 (5 bases). V was clipped by 1 base and J by 7 bases, with 16 bases between them. Germline loops: CDR1 SGHTA, CDR2 FQGTGA. The CDR3 consists of 16 residues.

V is TRBV6-1 and J is TRBJ2-7, with D possibly TRBD2 on 6 matching bases. The length of the CDR3 is 15 residues. V was clipped by 8 bases and J by 3 bases, with 20 bases between them. CDR1 and CDR2 from the germline V gene are MNHNS and SASEGT. The CDR3 nucleotides read TGTGCCAGCTCCTTCGGCCGGGAGCCCATCTACGAGCAGTACTTC. Translated: CASSFGREPIYEQYF.

In regard to this clone: A junction boundary mismatches the germline segment, possibly from a read error. The chain couples TRBV7-7 to TRBJ2-2; 7 bases align to TRBD1. CDR3 length equals 14 residues. The germline CDR1 and CDR2 sequences are SSHAT and FNYEAQ (reference sequence). The CDR3 nucleotides read TGTGCTAGCAGAACAGACAGGGACACCGGGGAGCTGTTTTTT. Translated: CASRTDRDTGELFF.

The chain carries TRBV7-9 and TRBJ1-1; tentative D call: TRBD1 (5 bases). V lost 2 bases to trimming and J lost 1 base, with 8 bases between them. The CDR3 consists of 14 residues. Germline assignment: CDR1 SEHNR and CDR2 FQNEAQ (reference sequence). CDR3 sequence: CASSLQGTNTEAFF. The DNA of the CDR3 is TGTGCCAGCAGCTTACAGGGTACGAACACTGAAGCTTTCTTT.

The gene calls are TRBV5-1 and TRBJ1-1; 7 bases fit TRBD1. This CDR3 region has 16 residues. V lost 6 bases, J lost 1 base, and 12 bases stayed unmatched. The V gene's germline CDR1 is SGHRS and CDR2 YFSETQ. The CDR3 sequence is CASNRTPGQRNTEAFF. CDR3 nucleotides: TGCGCCAGCAACCGAACCCCGGGACAGAGGAACACTGAAGCTTTCTTT. Using reference TRBV5-1 and TRBJ1-1 for the parts outside the CDR3, the full variable domain is KAGVTQTPRYLIKTRGQQVTLSCSPISGHRSVSWYQQTPGQGLQFLFEYFSETQRNKGNFPGRFSGRQFSNSRSEMNVSTLELGDSALYLCASNRTPGQRNTEAFFGQGTRLTVV.

This clone has only one observation. The rearrangement joins TRBV14 to TRBJ2-1; a weak D match, TRBD2 (6 bases). This CDR3 spans 21 amino acids. Germline V gene sequence: CDR1 SGHDN, CDR2 FVKESK. V gave up 1 base and J gave up 3 bases, with 28 bases separating them. This CDR3 reads CASSQGYAAGEPGLNYNEQFF. CDR3 nucleotide sequence: TGTGCCAGCAGCCAAGGTTACGCGGCAGGAGAACCGGGACTCAACTACAATGAGCAGTTCTTC.

This clone was recorded only once. This chain joins TRBV21-1 and TRBJ1-2; the table's D call of TRBD1 was not tested on the DNA. TRBV21-1 is labeled a pseudogene. The CDR3 runs 16 residues. The CDR3 spells CASSNGPGSRGEGYTF. The DNA of the CDR3 is TGTGCCAGCAGCAATGGCCCCGGGTCCAGGGGGGAAGGCTACACCTTC.